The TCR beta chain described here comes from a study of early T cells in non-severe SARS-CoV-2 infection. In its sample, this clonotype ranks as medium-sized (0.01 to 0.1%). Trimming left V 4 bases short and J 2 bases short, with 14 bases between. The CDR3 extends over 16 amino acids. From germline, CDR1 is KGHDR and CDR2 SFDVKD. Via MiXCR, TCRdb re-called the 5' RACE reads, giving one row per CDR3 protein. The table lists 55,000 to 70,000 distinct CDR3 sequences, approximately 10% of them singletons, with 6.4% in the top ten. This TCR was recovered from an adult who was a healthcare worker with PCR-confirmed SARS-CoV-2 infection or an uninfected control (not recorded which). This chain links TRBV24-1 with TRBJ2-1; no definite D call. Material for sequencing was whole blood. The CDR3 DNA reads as TGTGCCACCAGTGACCCTGTTAGGGCCCCCTACAATGAGCAGTTCTTC. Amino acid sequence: CATSDPVRAPYNEQFF.